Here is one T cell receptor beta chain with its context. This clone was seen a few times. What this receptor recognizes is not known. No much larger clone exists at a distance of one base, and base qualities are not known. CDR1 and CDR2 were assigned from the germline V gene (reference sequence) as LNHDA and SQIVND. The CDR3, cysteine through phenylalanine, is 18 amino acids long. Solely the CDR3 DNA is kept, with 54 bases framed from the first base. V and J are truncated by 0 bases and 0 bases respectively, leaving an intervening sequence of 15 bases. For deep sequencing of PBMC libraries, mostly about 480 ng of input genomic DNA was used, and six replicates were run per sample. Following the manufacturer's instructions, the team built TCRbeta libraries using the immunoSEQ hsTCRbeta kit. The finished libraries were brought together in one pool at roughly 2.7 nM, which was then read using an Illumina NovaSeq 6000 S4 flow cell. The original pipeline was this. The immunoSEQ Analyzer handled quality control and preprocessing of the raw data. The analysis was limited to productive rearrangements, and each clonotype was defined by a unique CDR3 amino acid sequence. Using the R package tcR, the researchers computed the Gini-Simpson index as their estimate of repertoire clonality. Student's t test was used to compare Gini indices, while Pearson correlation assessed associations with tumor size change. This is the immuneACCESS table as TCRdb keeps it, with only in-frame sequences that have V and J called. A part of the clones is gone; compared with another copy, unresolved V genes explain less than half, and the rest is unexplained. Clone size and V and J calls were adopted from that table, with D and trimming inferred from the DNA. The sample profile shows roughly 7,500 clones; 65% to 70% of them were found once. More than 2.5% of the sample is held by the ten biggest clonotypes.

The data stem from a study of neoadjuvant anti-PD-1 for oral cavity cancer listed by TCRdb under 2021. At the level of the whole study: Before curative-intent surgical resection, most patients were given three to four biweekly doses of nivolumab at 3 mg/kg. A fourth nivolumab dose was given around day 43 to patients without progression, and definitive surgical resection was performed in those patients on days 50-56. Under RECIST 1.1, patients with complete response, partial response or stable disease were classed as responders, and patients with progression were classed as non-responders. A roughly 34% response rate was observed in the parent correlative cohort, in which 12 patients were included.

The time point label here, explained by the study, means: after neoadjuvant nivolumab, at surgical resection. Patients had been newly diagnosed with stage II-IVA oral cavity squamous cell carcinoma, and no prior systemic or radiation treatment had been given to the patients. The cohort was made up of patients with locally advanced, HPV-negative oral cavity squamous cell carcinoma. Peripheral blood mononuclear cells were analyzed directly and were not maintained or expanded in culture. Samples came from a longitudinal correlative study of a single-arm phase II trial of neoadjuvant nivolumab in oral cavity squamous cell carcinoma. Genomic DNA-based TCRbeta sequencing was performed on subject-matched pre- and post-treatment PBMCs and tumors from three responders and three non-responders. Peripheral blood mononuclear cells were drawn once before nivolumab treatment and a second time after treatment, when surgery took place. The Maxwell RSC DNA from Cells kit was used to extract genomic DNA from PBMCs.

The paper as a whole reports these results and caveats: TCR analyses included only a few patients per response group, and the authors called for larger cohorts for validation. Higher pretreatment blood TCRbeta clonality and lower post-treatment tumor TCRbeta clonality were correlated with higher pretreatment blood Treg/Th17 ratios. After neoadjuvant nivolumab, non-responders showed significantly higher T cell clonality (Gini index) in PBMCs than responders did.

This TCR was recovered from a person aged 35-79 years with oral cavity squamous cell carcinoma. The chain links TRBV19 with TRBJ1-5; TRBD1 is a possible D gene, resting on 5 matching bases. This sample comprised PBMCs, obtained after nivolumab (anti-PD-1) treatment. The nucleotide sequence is TGTGCCAGTAGTATAGATCTATTCCAGGGACCTAGCAATCAGCCCCAGCATTTT. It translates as CASSIDLFQGPSNQPQHF.